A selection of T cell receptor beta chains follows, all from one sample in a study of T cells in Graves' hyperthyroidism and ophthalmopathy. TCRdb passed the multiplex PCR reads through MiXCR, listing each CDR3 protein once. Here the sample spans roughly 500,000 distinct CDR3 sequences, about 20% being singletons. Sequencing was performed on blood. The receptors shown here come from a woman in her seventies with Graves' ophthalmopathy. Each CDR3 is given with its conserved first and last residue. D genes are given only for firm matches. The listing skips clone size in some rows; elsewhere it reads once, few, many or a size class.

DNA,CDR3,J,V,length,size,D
TGCAGTGCTAACGTCAGGGAGGATCAGCCCCAGCATTTT,CSANVREDQPQHF,TRBJ1-5,TRBV20-1,13,.,.
TGTGCCAGCAGTTTAGCGAGGATACTAGTCGATGAGCAGTTCTTC,CASSLARILVDEQFF,TRBJ2-1,TRBV7-9,15,few,.
TGCAGTCTGACTGCGGGACTAGCGGGAGAGGCGATTTCGGATGAGCAGTTCTTC,CSLTAGLAGEAISDEQFF,TRBJ2-1,TRBV20-1,18,.,TRBD2
TGTGCCAGCAGTTACCGACAGGGGCCTAGCACAGATACGCAGTATTTT,CASSYRQGPSTDTQYF,TRBJ2-3,TRBV6-9,16,.,TRBD1
TGTGCCAGCAGCTTAGCCCCTGAGGCTGAAGCTTTCTTT,CASSLAPEAEAFF,TRBJ1-1,TRBV7-9,13,.,.
TGTGCCAGCAGTTTACGAGGGGAGGCAAATTTGGCTAGCTCCTACGAGCAGTACTTC,CASSLRGEANLASSYEQYF,TRBJ2-7,TRBV27,19,few,.
TGCAGCGTTGGGCAGGGAAAGAGTCAGCCCCAGCATTTT,CSVGQGKSQPQHF,TRBJ1-5,TRBV29-1,13,few,.
TGTGCCAGCAGCGAGGCCTTTCTAGCGGGTGGTATTTACGAGCAGTACTTC,CASSEAFLAGGIYEQYF,TRBJ2-7,TRBV11-3,17,few,TRBD2
TGTGCCAGCACCCTCCGAGGAACGTTACAAGAGACCCAGTACTTC,CASTLRGTLQETQYF,TRBJ2-5,TRBV12-3/TRBV12-4,15,many,.
TGTGCCAGTCACAGGTTTTTTAGCAATCAGCCCCAGCATTTT,CASHRFFSNQPQHF,TRBJ1-5,TRBV6-1,14,few,.
TGTGCCAGCAGAGCAGGGGGAGTGCCCACAGATACGCAGTATTTT,CASRAGGVPTDTQYF,TRBJ2-3,TRBV25-1,15,.,TRBD1
TGCAGTGCCCTACTAAGTCGCAATGAGCAGTTCTTC,CSALLSRNEQFF,TRBJ2-1,TRBV20-1,12,.,.
TGTGCCAGCAGCGTAGGACAGGGAATAGAGACCCAGTACTTC,CASSVGQGIETQYF,TRBJ2-5,TRBV9,14,few,TRBD1
TGTGCCAGCAGTTTAGTTCTATCAGGGGGGGGTCAGCCCCAGCATTTT,CASSLVLSGGGQPQHF,TRBJ1-5,TRBV28,16,.,TRBD1
TGTGCCAGCAGTGACGCCCGGGACAGGGCTTACGAGCAGTACTTC,CASSDARDRAYEQYF,TRBJ2-7,TRBV6-1,15,many,TRBD1
TGTGCCACCAGTGACACAAGGGAGGACTATGGCTACACCTTC,CATSDTREDYGYTF,TRBJ1-2,TRBV24-1,14,many,.
TGTGCCAGCAGCTTAGGGACTTATAGCGGGTACTCCTACGAGCAGTACTTC,CASSLGTYSGYSYEQYF,TRBJ2-7,TRBV7-8,17,.,TRBD2
TGCAGTGGTAGGGGGATTCACTCCTACAATGAGCAGTTCTTC,CSGRGIHSYNEQFF,TRBJ2-1,TRBV20-1,14,few,.
TGTGCCAGCAGTTACCCCCGGGAGGGGCAGGGGGGCAATCAGCCCCAGCATTTT,CASSYPREGQGGNQPQHF,TRBJ1-5,TRBV6-1,18,many,TRBD1
TGTGCCAGCAGGCGGACAGTAAGTACGCAGTATTTT,CASRRTVSTQYF,TRBJ2-3,TRBV12-3/TRBV12-4,12,few,.
TGTGCCAGCTCACGAGAGCAGGGGGTTGCAGATACGCAGTATTTT,CASSREQGVADTQYF,TRBJ2-3,TRBV18,15,few,TRBD1
TGTGCCAGAGGAGACTACAATGAGCAGTTCTTC,CARGDYNEQFF,TRBJ2-1,TRBV6-1,11,few,.
TGTGCCAGCAGTGACCGGGGCTCGGAGGCGACCCAGTACTTC,CASSDRGSEATQYF,TRBJ2-5,TRBV6-2/TRBV6-3,14,.,.
TGTGCCAGCTCACCACCGGGGCTAGCGGGAGTAGGCCACGAGCAGTACTTC,CASSPPGLAGVGHEQYF,TRBJ2-7,TRBV7-2,17,.,TRBD2
TGTGCCAGCAGTTTAAGCGGTGCCCGTAATCAGCCCCAGCATTTT,CASSLSGARNQPQHF,TRBJ1-5,TRBV12-3/TRBV12-4,15,.,.
TGCGCCAGCAGCTTGGCCCTCTTGAACGAGCAGTACTTC,CASSLALLNEQYF,TRBJ2-7,TRBV5-1,13,once,.
TGTGCCAGCTCATTGACAGGCCCGGAACTCAATTCACCCCTCCACTTT,CASSLTGPELNSPLHF,TRBJ1-6,TRBV18,16,.,.
TGTGCCAGCAGCCGCGGGACTAGCGGGATTCGTCACCCCTACGAGCAGTACTTC,CASSRGTSGIRHPYEQYF,TRBJ2-7,TRBV6-1,18,many,TRBD2
TGTGCCAGCAGCACAGCCGGGACTAGCGGGGGTGAGCAGTTCTTC,CASSTAGTSGGEQFF,TRBJ2-1,TRBV11-3,15,once,TRBD2
TGTGCCAGCAGCTTAGCCCTAAACACAGATACGCAGTATTTT,CASSLALNTDTQYF,TRBJ2-3,TRBV7-2,14,.,.
TGTGCCAGCAGGATTCAGGGTATTAATCCTGAAGCTTTCTTT,CASRIQGINPEAFF,TRBJ1-1,TRBV6-2/TRBV6-3,14,.,.
TGCGCCAGCAGCGGGACTAGCGGGGGGCCCGAGCAGTTCTTC,CASSGTSGGPEQFF,TRBJ2-1,TRBV4-1,14,few,TRBD2
TGTGCCAGCAGCTTAGTAGCGGGAGCCCCAGATACGCAGTATTTT,CASSLVAGAPDTQYF,TRBJ2-3,TRBV7-2,15,many,TRBD2
TGCGCCAGCAGCGGTAGACAGGGGTTGCACTACGAGCAGTACTTC,CASSGRQGLHYEQYF,TRBJ2-7,TRBV5-1,15,few,TRBD1
TGCGCCAGCAGCCCCGTGGCCGTAGCTCTAGGTGAGCAGTTCTTC,CASSPVAVALGEQFF,TRBJ2-1,TRBV4-1,15,few,.
TGTGCCAGCAGCTTGACTTTTAATAGCAATCAGCCCCAGCATTTT,CASSLTFNSNQPQHF,TRBJ1-5,TRBV7-9,15,.,.
TGTGCCAGCTCAACCGCGCCCGCCGGGCACACTGAAGCTTTCTTT,CASSTAPAGHTEAFF,TRBJ1-1,TRBV18,15,.,.
TGTGCCACCAGTGAGGGACAGGTCAATCAGCCCCAGCATTTT,CATSEGQVNQPQHF,TRBJ1-5,TRBV24-1,14,.,TRBD1
TGTGCCAGTAGTACCGGGGACAGGTTCCCCAATCAGCCCCAGCATTTT,CASSTGDRFPNQPQHF,TRBJ1-5,TRBV19,16,.,TRBD1
TGCGCCAGCAGCCCGAGGGGGCGGACGAACACTGAAGCTTTCTTT,CASSPRGRTNTEAFF,TRBJ1-1,TRBV5-1,15,many,TRBD1
TGTGCCAGCAGTGTGACGGCGAGACAGGGACTTTATAGCAATCAGCCCCAGCATTTT,CASSVTARQGLYSNQPQHF,TRBJ1-5,TRBV6-1,19,many,TRBD1
TGTGCCTGGAGTGTGAGTAGCGGGAGGTTTGAGACCCAGTACTTC,CAWSVSSGRFETQYF,TRBJ2-5,TRBV30,15,few,TRBD2
TGTGCCAGCAGTTTCTCAGGGACCAACACTGAAGCTTTCTTT,CASSFSGTNTEAFF,TRBJ1-1,TRBV12-3/TRBV12-4,14,many,.
TGTGCCACCAGCAGAGAAGGCGGGGTCACTGAAGCTTTCTTT,CATSREGGVTEAFF,TRBJ1-1,TRBV15,14,.,.
TGTGCCACCACGGGAGCAGGGATGTATGAGCAGTTCTTC,CATTGAGMYEQFF,TRBJ2-1,TRBV24-1,13,few,.
TGTGCCAGCACACAGCGGGAGCCAGACGGTTTAGAGCAGTACTTC,CASTQREPDGLEQYF,TRBJ2-7,TRBV6-1,15,many,TRBD2